This section outlines one T cell receptor (beta chain) sequence together with its context. CDR1 is MGHRA, CDR2 YSYEKL, per germline. CDR3 size: 14 residues. Trimming removed 1 base at V and 3 bases at J, with 10 bases between. This sample was included in a study of blood T cell repertoires in COVID-19. Method: immunoSEQ multiplex PCR; TCRdb's copy keeps in-frame clones and lacks some. Here the sample spans a few hundred thousand clones, about 92% being singletons. What was sequenced was PBMCs or T cells enriched from blood (not recorded which). The chain links TRBV4-1 to TRBJ2-7, with a tentative D call TRBD2 (5 bases). This receptor was obtained from a woman under 40 who had recovered from COVID-19. The CDR3 loop is CASSQGRGIYEQYF. CDR3 nucleotide sequence: TGCGCCAGCAGCCAAGGACGGGGAATCTACGAGCAGTACTTC.